Following are 7 T cell receptor beta chains from one sample sequenced in a study of radiotherapy plus CTLA-4 blockade in lung cancer. Some clones are missing from TCRdb's copy, which holds only in-frame ones; the method was immunoSEQ multiplex PCR. In the table there are approximately 39,000 clones, roughly 72% of which are singletons. The sample here was peripheral blood, taken from a patient treated with radiotherapy plus ipilimumab. These TCRs come from a human donor with non-small cell lung cancer who had stable disease on radiotherapy plus ipilimumab.

This sequence joins TRBV18 and TRBJ1-1, with D perhaps TRBD1 (6 bases). The germline V gene encodes CDR1 KGHSH and CDR2 LQKENI. Trimming removed 3 bases at V and 8 bases at J, with 13 bases between. This CDR3 has 13 residues. The CDR3 protein is CASSPQGQGEAFF. The CDR3 coding sequence is TGTGCCAGCTCACCTCAAGGGCAGGGGGAAGCTTTCTTT. Full variable domain (remainder filled in from reference TRBV18 and TRBJ1-1): NAGVMQNPRHLVRRRGQEARLRCSPMKGHSHVYWYRQLPEEGLKFMVYLQKENIIDESGMPKERFSAEFPKEGPSILRIQQVVRGDSAAYFCASSPQGQGEAFFGQGTRLTVV.

This clone was recorded only once. The CDR3 spells CASSGGLVETQYF. CDR3 nucleotides: TGTGCCAGCAGCGGGGGACTAGTCGAGACCCAGTACTTC. This rearrangement joins TRBV7-8 to TRBJ2-5; 8 bases are shared with TRBD2. The germline gives CDR1 SGHVS, CDR2 FQNEAQ. This CDR3 region has 13 residues. V dropped 5 bases and J dropped 5; count of bases not matched to a gene: 4.

V is TRBV13 and J is TRBJ1-1; tentatively, D is TRBD1 (5 bases). CDR1 and CDR2 (germline): PRHDT, FYEKMQ (reference sequence). V lost 6 bases and J lost 0, with 14 bases in between. The CDR3 loop spans 15 amino acids. CDR3 sequence reads: CASRVRGGMNTEAFF. The CDR3 DNA reads as TGTGCCAGCAGGGTTAGGGGAGGTATGAACACTGAAGCTTTCTTT.

This chain uses TRBV9 with TRBJ1-4; D might be TRBD1 (6 bases). V lost 1 base to trimming and J lost 7 bases, with 11 bases between them. Germline CDR1 SGDLS, CDR2 YYNGEE. The CDR3 has 14 amino acids. CDR3 bases: TGTGCCAGCAGCGTAAGTGGGGGCAGTGAAAAACTGTTTTTT. This translates into CASSVSGGSEKLFF.

The chain recombines TRBV5-6 with TRBJ2-5, with a weak D call TRBD1 (7 bases). Matching the DNA end better, TRBJ2-7 makes the J call doubtful. This CDR3 comprises 15 residues. Per the germline V gene, CDR1 is SGHDT and CDR2 is YYEEEE. CDR3 coding DNA: TGTGCCAGCAGCCGGGGGTTAGGGGGCACCTACGAGCAGTACTTC. This translates into CASSRGLGGTYEQYF.

The rearrangement links TRBV18 to TRBJ2-2, with TRBD1 identical over 9 bases. Germline V gives CDR1 KGHSH, CDR2 LQKENI. Trimming at V came to 2 bases and at J to 12 bases, leaving 10 bases not matched to a gene. The CDR3 is made up of 15 amino acids. Here the CDR3 DNA reads TGTGCCAGCTCACCAGCCGGGACAGGGACTCCGCAGCTGTTTTTT. Translation: CASSPAGTGTPQLFF. The full variable domain, with the rest looked up from reference TRBV18 and TRBJ2-2, is NAGVMQNPRHLVRRRGQEARLRCSPMKGHSHVYWYRQLPEEGLKFMVYLQKENIIDESGMPKERFSAEFPKEGPSILRIQQVVRGDSAAYFCASSPAGTGTPQLFFGEGSRLTVL.

This clone was counted between two and nine times. This sequence joins TRBV15 and TRBJ2-6; D remains unclear. Trimming shortened V by 2 bases and J by 0 bases, and 5 bases separated the two germline ends. Germline V gives CDR1 LNHNV, CDR2 YYDKDF (reference sequence). The CDR3 loop spans 15 amino acids. The CDR3 sequence is CATSRQVSGANVLTF. The CDR3 nucleotides read TGTGCCACCAGCAGACAGGTCTCTGGGGCCAACGTCCTGACTTTC.